The rows below give T cell receptor beta chains drawn from one sample of a study of response to subunit inactivated influenza vaccine. One entry per CDR3 protein, called by TCRdb with MiXCR from the RT-PCR reads. The data contain around 540,000 distinct CDR3 sequences, 12% of them singletons. This sample comprised PBMCs from blood, obtained on the day of vaccination. Receptor source: a man in his fifties or sixties who received an inactivated influenza vaccine. Both conserved end residues are part of each CDR3. D genes are given only for firm matches. The size entry is marked missing in some rows and otherwise reads once, few, many or a size class.

size	V	D	J	length	DNA	CDR3
-	TRBV7-2	TRBD2	TRBJ2-7	15	TGTGCCAGCAGCGTTACTAGCGGGGGGGCGGGAGAGCAGTACTTC	CASSVTSGGAGEQYF
-	TRBV5-1	TRBD1	TRBJ2-5	16	TGCGCCAGCAGCAAAATGGGACAGGGCAATCAAGAGACCCAGTACTTC	CASSKMGQGNQETQYF
-	TRBV7-2	-	TRBJ2-3	16	TGTGCCAGCAGCCCCTCGCCCGGGATCATCACAGATACGCAGTATTTT	CASSPSPGIITDTQYF
many	TRBV12-3/TRBV12-4	-	TRBJ1-1	15	TGTGCCAGCAGTTCCCCGGAGGGGTTGAACACTGAAGCTTTCTTT	CASSSPEGLNTEAFF
-	TRBV7-2	TRBD1	TRBJ2-2	15	TGTGCCAGCAGAACGGGACAGGGGGGGACCGGGGAGCTGTTTTTT	CASRTGQGGTGELFF
many	TRBV4-3	-	TRBJ2-3	18	TGCGCCAGCAGCCAAGGGCCCGTGAGCTGGGGGGCCAAAGATACGCAGTATTTT	CASSQGPVSWGAKDTQYF
few	TRBV5-1	-	TRBJ2-7	16	TGCGCCAGCAGCCGCGGAATGACAGACTTTCTTGGCGAGCAGTACTTC	CASSRGMTDFLGEQYF
few	TRBV6-5	-	TRBJ1-2	12	TGTGCCAGCTCCCGGGACGCATATGGCTACACCTTC	CASSRDAYGYTF
few	TRBV28	-	TRBJ1-1	16	TGTGCCAGCAGAAGTTTATCGGTGAGGGGGGGCCGAGAAGCTTTCTTT	CASRSLSVRGGREAFF
few	TRBV7-9	-	TRBJ2-1	15	TGTGCCAGCAGCTTAAATGGCCCAGGGGCTTGGGAGCAGTTCTTC	CASSLNGPGAWEQFF
-	TRBV4-3	-	TRBJ1-2	16	TGCGCCAGCAGCCAAGATGTAAAAAACGTCTTCTATGGCTACACCTTC	CASSQDVKNVFYGYTF
-	TRBV15	-	TRBJ2-7	15	TGTGCCACCAGCAGAGATCGGCACAGAACTTACGAGCAGTACTTC	CATSRDRHRTYEQYF
many	TRBV7-2	-	TRBJ2-2	16	TGTGCCAGCAGCTTAGTGCAGGGCTCGAACACCGGGGAGCTGTTTTTT	CASSLVQGSNTGELFF
few	TRBV24-1	-	TRBJ2-3	14	TGTGCCACCAGTGATACCCTAGCCACAGATACGCAGTATTTT	CATSDTLATDTQYF
-	TRBV15	TRBD2	TRBJ2-3	16	TGTGCCACCAGCAGAGGGCTAGCGGGAGAAGCAGATACGCAGTATTTT	CATSRGLAGEADTQYF
many	TRBV7-6	TRBD1	TRBJ2-7	13	TGTGCCAGCCGTCGGGACAGGGGTTACGAGCAGTACTTC	CASRRDRGYEQYF
many	TRBV6-6	-	TRBJ2-7	12	TGTGCCAGCAGCATCCGAACCTACGAGCAGTACTTC	CASSIRTYEQYF
few	TRBV2	TRBD2	TRBJ2-1	16	TGTGCCAGCAGTGAGAGGGAGGCTAGCGGTTACAATGAGCAGTTCTTC	CASSEREASGYNEQFF
few	TRBV20-1	TRBD1	TRBJ2-3	16	TGCAGTGCCTTCCCTCAAACAGGGGGCCTCACAGATACGCAGTATTTT	CSAFPQTGGLTDTQYF
-	TRBV10-3	-	TRBJ2-7	13	TGTGCCATCACATCGGACCCTACGTACGAGCAGTACTTC	CAITSDPTYEQYF
few	TRBV28	TRBD1	TRBJ1-6	15	TGTGCCAGCAGCAATCCGGGACAGGGGAATTCACCCCTCCACTTT	CASSNPGQGNSPLHF
few	TRBV5-1	-	TRBJ2-3	14	TGCGCCAGCAGCTTGTCCCAGTTGGCAGATACGCAGTATTTT	CASSLSQLADTQYF
few	TRBV20-1	-	TRBJ2-1	16	TGCAGTGCCAGGGGGGTACTAGCAGGGTCCTACAATGAGCAGTTCTTC	CSARGVLAGSYNEQFF
-	TRBV12-3/TRBV12-4	TRBD2	TRBJ2-5	16	TGTGCCAGCAGAGGACCGGGGACTAGCGGGCGAGAGACCCAGTACTTC	CASRGPGTSGRETQYF
few	TRBV10-3	-	TRBJ2-3	14	TGTGCCATCAGTGTGGACGCTGGGACAGATACGCAGTATTTT	CAISVDAGTDTQYF
-	TRBV20-1	-	TRBJ2-2	14	TGCAGTGCTAGCTCTCCTATGGGCACCGGGGAGCTGTTTTTT	CSASSPMGTGELFF
-	TRBV28	-	TRBJ1-2	12	TGTGCCAGCAGCCAAAGGGGCTATGGCTACACCTTC	CASSQRGYGYTF
-	TRBV6-2/TRBV6-3	-	TRBJ2-7	12	TGTGCCAGCAGTTACAAGGTCTACGAGCAGTACTTC	CASSYKVYEQYF
many	TRBV12-3/TRBV12-4	-	TRBJ2-4	16	TGTGCCAGCAGTTTGGTTCAGTCCCTAGCCAAAAACATTCAGTACTTC	CASSLVQSLAKNIQYF
many	TRBV5-1	TRBD1	TRBJ2-1	15	TGCGCCAGCAGCTCACAGGGACAGGAATATAATGAGCAGTTCTTC	CASSSQGQEYNEQFF
few	TRBV24-1	TRBD1	TRBJ2-2	16	TGTGCCACCAGGGCAGGGGGCAAGAGCGTCGCCGGGGAGCTGTTTTTT	CATRAGGKSVAGELFF
-	TRBV7-3	TRBD2	TRBJ2-3	15	TGTGCCAGCAGTCCAGGACTAGCGTACACAGATACGCAGTATTTT	CASSPGLAYTDTQYF
-	TRBV5-1	-	TRBJ2-1	12	TGCGCCACCGCCCGGGACCTGGGGGAGCAGTTCTTC	CATARDLGEQFF
-	TRBV18	-	TRBJ2-7	14	TGTGCCAGCTCACCACCGTGGGGGGGCGACGAGCAGTACTTC	CASSPPWGGDEQYF
many	TRBV12-3/TRBV12-4	-	TRBJ1-6	14	TGTGCCAGCAGTTTAGTGGCCTGGGGTTCACCCCTCCACTTT	CASSLVAWGSPLHF